The 9 T cell receptor beta chains reported below all come from one sample, sequenced in a study of CD8 T cell repertoires and HIV-1 epitope variants. Produced via immunoSEQ multiplex PCR; TCRdb's table is partial and in-frame only. The repertoire holds over 4,000 clones, with roughly 72% as singletons. Their antigen targets remain unknown. Sequencing input: cultured CD8+ T cells derived from PBMCs. The receptor source for this set is a male donor with HIV.

V and J are TRBV12-5 and TRBJ2-2; 7 positions match TRBD2. The CDR3 consists of 15 residues. The germline V gene has CDR1 LGHNT and CDR2 FRNRAP. Losses at the gene ends were 5 bases for V and 1 base for J; bases not matched to a gene: 4. The CDR3 protein is CASGLLAGNTGELFF. In DNA, the CDR3 is TGTGCTAGTGGTCTTTTAGCGGGGAACACCGGGGAGCTGTTTTTT.

The chain joins TRBV5-6 to TRBJ1-2; 7 bases match TRBD1. The ends lost 5 bases at V and 8 bases at J; junction bases unmatched: 15. In germline, CDR1 is SGHDT, CDR2 YYEEEE. CDR3 length equals 15 residues. The CDR3 spells CASSPTGMRSGGYTF. The CDR3 region has the DNA TGTGCCAGCAGTCCGACAGGGATGAGGTCGGGGGGCTACACCTTC.

The V call is TRBV29-1, the J call TRBJ2-6; D is unclear. Trimming removed 5 bases at V and 5 bases at J, with 19 bases between. CDR3 length equals 16 residues. The germline CDR1 and CDR2 sequences are SQVTM and ANQGSEA. DNA for the CDR3: TGCAGCGTTCCTAAGAGCATACAAAGTCGGGCCAACGTCCTGACTTTC. Protein product: CSVPKSIQSRANVLTF.

J is TRBJ2-2 and V is TRBV15; TRBD1 matches 9 bases. The junction had 1 base not matched to a gene; V was cut back by 1 base and J by 4 bases. The CDR3 loop spans 15 amino acids. Per germline, CDR1 LNHNV and CDR2 YYDKDF (reference sequence). The CDR3 loop reads CATSRGTGVTGELFF. CDR3 bases: TGTGCCACCAGCAGAGGGACAGGGGTCACCGGGGAGCTGTTTTTT.

The V and J genes are TRBV27 and TRBJ2-1, with TRBD2 as a possible D gene (6 bases). This CDR3 comprises 14 residues. In germline, CDR1 is MNHEY, CDR2 SMNVEV (reference sequence). The V gene lost 5 bases and the J gene lost 4 bases, with 12 bases spanning the gap. The CDR3 reads CASSAGQAYNEQFF. CDR3 bases: TGTGCCAGCAGTGCGGGGCAGGCATACAATGAGCAGTTCTTC.

The chain has TRBV6-5 and TRBJ1-1; 9 bases fit TRBD1. Germline values: CDR1 MNHEY, CDR2 SVGAGI. This CDR3 comprises 14 residues. The V segment lost 4 bases and the J segment 4 bases; nucleotides outside the gene matches: 4. The CDR3 spells CASSWGTGRTEAFF. The CDR3 nucleotides are TGTGCCAGCAGTTGGGGGACAGGGCGCACTGAAGCTTTCTTT.

This clone is judged hyperexpanded. This chain connects TRBV4-1 to TRBJ1-2, with D hard to call. The CDR3 runs 16 residues. Germline lookup yields CDR1 MGHRA and CDR2 YSYEKL. The V end was cut by 0 bases, the J end by 3 bases, with 14 bases between. CDR3 in DNA: TGCGCCAGCAGCCAAGATCCCCCAGACTTGGACTATGGCTACACCTTC. Translation gives CASSQDPPDLDYGYTF.

The sample holds one count of this clone. The CDR3 is CASSEDGGGMWEQYF. The CDR3 DNA reads as TGTGCCAGCAGTGAAGATGGAGGGGGGATGTGGGAGCAGTACTTC. V usage is TRBV6-1 and J usage is TRBJ2-7; D may match TRBD1 or TRBD2 (6 bases each). V was trimmed by 1 base and J by 7 bases, leaving 17 bases between them. Germline V gene data show CDR1 as MNHNS and CDR2 as SASEGT. The CDR3 consists of 15 residues.

The V and J genes are TRBV7-2 and TRBJ1-2; D is unclear. Deletions cut 1 base from V and 4 bases from J, with 4 bases between. The CDR3 is made up of 12 amino acids. Germline V gene sequence: CDR1 SGHTA, CDR2 FQGNSA. CDR3 residues: CASSLDTYGYTF. In nucleotides, the CDR3 is TGTGCCAGCAGCTTAGACACCTATGGCTACACCTTC.